This TCR beta chain appears in the sequencing data of a study of identifying expanded T cells in peripheral blood. Study findings and constraints: Technical replicates showed 0.9 to 1.5 changed clones; around 2 weeks 15 to 20; four weeks 19. Roughly 2-week clone count variance significantly increased as total template count grew.

Some clones are missing from TCRdb's copy, which holds only in-frame ones; the method was immunoSEQ multiplex PCR. The data contain more than 70,000 clones, approximately 86% of them seen just once; the ten biggest clones take up around 6%. No infections or other immune events were documented during collection. V was shortened by 0 bases and J by 4 bases, with 15 bases between the two germline ends. Germline values: CDR1 KGHSH, CDR2 LQKENI. The CDR3 runs 16 residues. Regarding this clone: What it binds is not known.

This clonotype was sampled from a person aged 18-70 years in good health. Sequencing was done on a sample of blood. V and J are TRBV18 and TRBJ1-1; TRBD1 might be the D (5 bases). This chain's CDR3 is CASSPPWGGGSTEAFF. CDR3 bases: TGTGCCAGCTCACCACCCTGGGGCGGGGGGAGCACTGAAGCTTTCTTT. Full variable domain (remainder filled in from reference TRBV18 and TRBJ1-1): NAGVMQNPRHLVRRRGQEARLRCSPMKGHSHVYWYRQLPEEGLKFMVYLQKENIIDESGMPKERFSAEFPKEGPSILRIQQVVRGDSAAYFCASSPPWGGGSTEAFFGQGTRLTVV.